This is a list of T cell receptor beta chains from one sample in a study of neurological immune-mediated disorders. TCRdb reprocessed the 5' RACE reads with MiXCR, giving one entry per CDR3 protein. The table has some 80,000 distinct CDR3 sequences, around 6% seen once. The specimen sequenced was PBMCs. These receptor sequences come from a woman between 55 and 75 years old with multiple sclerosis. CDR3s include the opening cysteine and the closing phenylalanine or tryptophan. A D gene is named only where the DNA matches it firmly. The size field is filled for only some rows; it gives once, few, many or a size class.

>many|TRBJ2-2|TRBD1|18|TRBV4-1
TGCGCCAGCAGCCAAGAGGGCTTCGGGACAGCGAACACCGGGGAGCTGTTTTTT
CASSQEGFGTANTGELFF
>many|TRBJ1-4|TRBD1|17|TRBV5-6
TGTGCCAGCAGCCCCGGACAGGGATACTCAACTAATGAAAAACTGTTTTTT
CASSPGQGYSTNEKLFF
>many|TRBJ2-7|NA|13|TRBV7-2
TGTGCCAGCGAGGGTGGAAGCTCCTACGAGCAGTACTTC
CASEGGSSYEQYF
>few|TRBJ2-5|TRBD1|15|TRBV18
TGTGCCAGCTCACTAAACCAGGGGGCCGGAGAGACCCAGTACTTC
CASSLNQGAGETQYF
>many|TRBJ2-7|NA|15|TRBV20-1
TGCAGTGCTAGAGTGACTAGTAACCCCTTGCGCGAGCAGTACTTC
CSARVTSNPLREQYF
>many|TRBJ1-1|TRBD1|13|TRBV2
TGTGCCAGCAGCCGGGACAGGGTTACTGAAGCTTTCTTT
CASSRDRVTEAFF
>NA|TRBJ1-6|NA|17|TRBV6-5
TGTGCCAGCAGTTACGCGATCCCGGGGCAGGGGAATTCACCCCTCCACTTT
CASSYAIPGQGNSPLHF
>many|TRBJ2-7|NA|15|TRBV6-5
TGTGCCAGCAGTTACTCGGAGGGCCTCTTCTACGAGCAGTACTTC
CASSYSEGLFYEQYF
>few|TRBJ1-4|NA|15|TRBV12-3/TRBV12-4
TGTGCCAGCAGTCCCCACAACTTGGGGAATGAAAAACTGTTTTTT
CASSPHNLGNEKLFF
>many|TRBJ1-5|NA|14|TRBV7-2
TGTGCCAGCAGCTTCCAGGAGGCAAGGCAGCCCCAGCATTTT
CASSFQEARQPQHF